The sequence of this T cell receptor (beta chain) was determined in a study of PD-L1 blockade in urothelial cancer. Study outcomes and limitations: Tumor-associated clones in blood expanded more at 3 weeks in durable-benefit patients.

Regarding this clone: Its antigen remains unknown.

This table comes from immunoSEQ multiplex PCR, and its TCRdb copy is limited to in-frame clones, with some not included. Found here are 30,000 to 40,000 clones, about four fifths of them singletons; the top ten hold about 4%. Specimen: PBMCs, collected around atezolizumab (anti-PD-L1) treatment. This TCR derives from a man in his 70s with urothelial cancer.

CDR3 residues: CASSLWPINEQFF. Written as DNA, the CDR3 is TGTGCCAGCAGTTTGTGGCCCATTAACGAGCAGTTCTTC. This rearrangement joins TRBV27 to TRBJ2-1; D is ambiguous. This CDR3 is 13 amino acids long. With 3 bases removed from V and 10 bases from J, the gap between germline ends came to 13 bases. Germline V CDR1 and CDR2: MNHEY, SMNVEV (reference sequence).